This T cell receptor beta chain was captured by sequencing in a study of shared clonotypes between healthy human individuals. The repertoire was sequenced with immunoSEQ multiplex PCR; TCRdb's copy has only in-frame clones and lacks some. The table includes about 2.4 million clones, more than 80% detected once. V was pared by 1 base and J by 0 bases, with 8 bases between. Germline CDR1 and CDR2: SGHNT and YYREEE (reference sequence). The CDR3 consists of 15 residues. The receptor's source is a man aged 18 to 29 in good health. Sequencing was performed on naive CD4+ T cells sorted from blood. Subset of the sample: CD45RA+ positively selected. The chain employs TRBV5-4 and TRBJ1-3; D is possibly TRBD1 (6 bases). This CDR3 reads CASSLQGYSGNTIYF. CDR3 DNA: TGTGCCAGCAGCTTGCAGGGGTACTCTGGAAACACCATATATTTT.